This entry describes one TCR beta chain. The V end lost 4 bases, the J end lost 2 bases, and 13 bases lay between the germline ends. Germline lookup yields CDR1 SGHTS and CDR2 YDEGEE. This CDR3 has 15 amino acids. Here immunoSEQ multiplex PCR was the method, and the copy in TCRdb shows in-frame clones only, minus some. The data contain roughly 280,000 clones, around nine tenths of them singletons. These data are taken from a study of blood T cell repertoires in COVID-19. The overall study: Whether acute or convalescent, the COVID-19 samples came from the United States, Italy and Spain.

The sequence came from a woman aged 55-69 years with COVID-19, enrolled during active disease. The source material was peripheral blood. The chain recombines TRBV5-8 with TRBJ1-5; tentatively, D is TRBD1 (5 bases). The CDR3 region is CASSRAGWGNQPQHF. For the CDR3, the DNA is TGTGCCAGCAGCCGGGCAGGGTGGGGCAATCAGCCCCAGCATTTT. The whole variable domain, remainder taken from reference TRBV5-8 and TRBJ1-5, is EAGVTQSPTHLIKTRGQQATLRCSPISGHTSVYWYQQALGLGLQFLLWYDEGEERNRGNFPPRFSGRQFPNYSSELNVNALELEDSALYLCASSRAGWGNQPQHFGDGTRLSIL.